This T cell receptor (beta chain) appears in the sequencing data of a study of OX40 agonist ivuxolimab in advanced cancers. This clone was counted once. Other DNA sequences in this sample translate to the same CDR3. Using immunoSEQ multiplex PCR, the repertoire was profiled, and TCRdb retains in-frame clones only, with some absent. The sample has roughly 61,000 clones; approximately 81% are singletons. The CDR3 covers 14 residues. CDR1 LNHNV and CDR2 YYDKDF come from the germline V gene (reference sequence). The V gene lost 0 bases and the J gene lost 3 bases, with 9 bases spanning the gap. The material sequenced was CD4+ or CD8+ T cells sorted from blood, taken in a trial of the OX40 agonist ivuxolimab. This clonotype was sampled from an adult with an advanced solid tumor such as melanoma, head and neck, liver or kidney cancer. The genes are TRBV15 and TRBJ2-7; D might be TRBD1 (5 bases). CDR3 sequence (DNA): TGTGCCACCAGCAGAGATCAGGGTCTCTACGAGCAGTACTTC. Translated, it gives CATSRDQGLYEQYF.